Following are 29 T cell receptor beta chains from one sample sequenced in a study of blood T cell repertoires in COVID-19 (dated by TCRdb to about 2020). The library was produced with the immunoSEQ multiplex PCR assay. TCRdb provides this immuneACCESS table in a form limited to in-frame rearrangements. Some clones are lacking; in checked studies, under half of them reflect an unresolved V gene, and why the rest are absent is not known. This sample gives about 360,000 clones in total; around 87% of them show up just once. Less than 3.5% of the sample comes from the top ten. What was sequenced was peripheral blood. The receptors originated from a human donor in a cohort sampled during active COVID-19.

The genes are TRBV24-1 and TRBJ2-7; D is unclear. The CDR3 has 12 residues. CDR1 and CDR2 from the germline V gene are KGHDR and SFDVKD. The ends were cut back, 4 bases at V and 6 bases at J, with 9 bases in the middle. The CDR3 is CATSDFNGEQYF. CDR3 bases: TGTGCCACCAGTGACTTCAACGGCGAGCAGTACTTC.

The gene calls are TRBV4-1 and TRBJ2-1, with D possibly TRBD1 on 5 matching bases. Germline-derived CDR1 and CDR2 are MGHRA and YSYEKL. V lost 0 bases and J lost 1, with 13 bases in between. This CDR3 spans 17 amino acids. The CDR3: CASSQEGPRRSYNEQFF. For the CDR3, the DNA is TGCGCCAGCAGCCAAGAGGGGCCCAGGCGGTCCTACAATGAGCAGTTCTTC.

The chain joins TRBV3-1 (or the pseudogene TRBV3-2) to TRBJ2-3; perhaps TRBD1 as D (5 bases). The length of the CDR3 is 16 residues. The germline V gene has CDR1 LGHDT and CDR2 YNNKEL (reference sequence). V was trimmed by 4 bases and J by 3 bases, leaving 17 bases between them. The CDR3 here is CASSPPRWGMTDTQYF. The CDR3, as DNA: TGTGCCAGCAGCCCCCCTCGGTGGGGCATGACAGATACGCAGTATTTT.

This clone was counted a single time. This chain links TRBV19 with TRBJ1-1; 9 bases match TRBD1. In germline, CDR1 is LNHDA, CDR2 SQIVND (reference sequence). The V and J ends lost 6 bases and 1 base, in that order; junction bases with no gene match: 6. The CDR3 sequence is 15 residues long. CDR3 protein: CASSLGQGTNTEAFF. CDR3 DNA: TGTGCCAGTAGCCTCGGACAGGGGACGAACACTGAAGCTTTCTTT.

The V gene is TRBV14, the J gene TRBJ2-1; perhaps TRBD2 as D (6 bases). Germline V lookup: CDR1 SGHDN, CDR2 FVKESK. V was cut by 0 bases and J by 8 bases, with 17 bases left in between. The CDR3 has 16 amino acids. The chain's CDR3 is CASSQEYLTSIDEQFF. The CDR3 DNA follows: TGTGCCAGCAGCCAAGAATACCTGACTAGTATCGATGAGCAGTTCTTC.

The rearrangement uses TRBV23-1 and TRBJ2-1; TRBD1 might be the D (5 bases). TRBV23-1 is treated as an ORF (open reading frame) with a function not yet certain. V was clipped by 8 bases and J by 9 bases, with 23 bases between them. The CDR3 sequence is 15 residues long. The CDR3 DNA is TGCGCCAGCCCCGACAAAAGGGGAAAAAAGGGTGAGCAGTTCTTC. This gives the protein CASPDKRGKKGEQFF.

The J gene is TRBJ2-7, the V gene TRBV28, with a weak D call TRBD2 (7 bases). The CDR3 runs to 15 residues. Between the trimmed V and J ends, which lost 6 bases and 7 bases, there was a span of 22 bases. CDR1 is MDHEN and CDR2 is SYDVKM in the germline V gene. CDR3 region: CASSRRRGGGGEQYF. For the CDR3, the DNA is TGTGCCAGCAGCCGGAGAAGGGGGGGAGGAGGGGAGCAGTACTTC.

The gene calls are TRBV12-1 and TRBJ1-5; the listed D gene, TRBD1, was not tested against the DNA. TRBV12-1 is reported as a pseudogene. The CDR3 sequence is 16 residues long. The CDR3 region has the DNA TGTGCCAGCAGCCTGACCGGGGACAGACACAATCAGCCCCAGCATTTT. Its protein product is CASSLTGDRHNQPQHF.

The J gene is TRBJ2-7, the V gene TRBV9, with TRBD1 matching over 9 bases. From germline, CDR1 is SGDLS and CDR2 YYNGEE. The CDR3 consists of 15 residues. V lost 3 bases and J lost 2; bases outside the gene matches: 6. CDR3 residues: CASSAYWTGAYEQYF. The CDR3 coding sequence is TGTGCCAGCAGCGCGTACTGGACAGGGGCCTACGAGCAGTACTTC.

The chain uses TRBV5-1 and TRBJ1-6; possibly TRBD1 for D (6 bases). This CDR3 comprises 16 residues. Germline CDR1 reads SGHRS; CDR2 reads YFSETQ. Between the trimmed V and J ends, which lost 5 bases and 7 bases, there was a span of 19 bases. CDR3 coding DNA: TGCGCCAGCAGGGAGAGTGAAGGGGGAGGGAATTCACCCCTCCACTTT. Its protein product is CASRESEGGGNSPLHF.

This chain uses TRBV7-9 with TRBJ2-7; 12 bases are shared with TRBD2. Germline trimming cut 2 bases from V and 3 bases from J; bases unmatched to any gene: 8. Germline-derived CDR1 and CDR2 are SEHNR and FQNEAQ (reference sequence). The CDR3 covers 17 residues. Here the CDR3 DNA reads TGTGCCAGCAGCTTACCGTCTAGCGGGAGGGCGATCTACGAGCAGTACTTC. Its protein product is CASSLPSSGRAIYEQYF.

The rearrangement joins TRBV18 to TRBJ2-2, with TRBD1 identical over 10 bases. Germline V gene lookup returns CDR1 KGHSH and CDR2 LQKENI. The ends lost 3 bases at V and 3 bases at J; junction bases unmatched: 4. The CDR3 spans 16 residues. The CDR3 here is CASSPRDRGDTGELFF. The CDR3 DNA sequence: TGTGCCAGCTCACCGCGGGACAGGGGTGACACCGGGGAGCTGTTTTTT.

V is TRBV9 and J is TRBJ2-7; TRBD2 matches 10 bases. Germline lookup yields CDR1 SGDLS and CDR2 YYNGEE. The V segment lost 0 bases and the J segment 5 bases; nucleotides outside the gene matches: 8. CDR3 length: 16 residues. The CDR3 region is CASSVAPSGGAHEQYF. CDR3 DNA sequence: TGTGCCAGCAGCGTAGCTCCCAGCGGGGGGGCCCACGAGCAGTACTTC.

CDR3 nucleotide sequence: TGTGCCAGCACCCCACAGGGACGGCGCGCCCAGTACTTC. Translating it yields CASTPQGRRAQYF. The chain combines TRBV28 with TRBJ2-5, with TRBD1 as a possible D gene (6 bases). The CDR3 extends over 13 amino acids. CDR1 MDHEN and CDR2 SYDVKM come from the germline V gene. The V and J ends lost 7 bases and 9 bases respectively, with 18 bases between them.

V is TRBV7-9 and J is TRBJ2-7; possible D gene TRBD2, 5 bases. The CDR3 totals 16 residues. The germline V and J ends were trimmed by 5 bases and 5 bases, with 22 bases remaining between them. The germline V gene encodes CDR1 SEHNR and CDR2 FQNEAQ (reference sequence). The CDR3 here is CASSLRSQGREHEQYF. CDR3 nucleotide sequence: TGTGCCAGCAGCCTACGCTCACAAGGCCGGGAACACGAGCAGTACTTC. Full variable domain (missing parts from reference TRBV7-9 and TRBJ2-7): DTGVSQNPRHKITKRGQNVTFRCDPISEHNRLYWYRQTLGQGPEFLTYFQNEAQLEKSRLLSDRFSAERPKGSFSTLEIQRTEQGDSAMYLCASSLRSQGREHEQYFGPGTRLTVT.

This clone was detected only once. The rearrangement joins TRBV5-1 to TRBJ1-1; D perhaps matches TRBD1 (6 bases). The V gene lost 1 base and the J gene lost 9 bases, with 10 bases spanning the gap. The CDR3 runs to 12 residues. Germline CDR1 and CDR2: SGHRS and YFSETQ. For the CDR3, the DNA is TGCGCCAGCAGCTTGAAGGGGGAAAAAGCTTTCTTT. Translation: CASSLKGEKAFF. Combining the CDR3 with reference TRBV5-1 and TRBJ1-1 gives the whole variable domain KAGVTQTPRYLIKTRGQQVTLSCSPISGHRSVSWYQQTPGQGLQFLFEYFSETQRNKGNFPGRFSGRQFSNSRSEMNVSTLELGDSALYLCASSLKGEKAFFGQGTRLTVV.

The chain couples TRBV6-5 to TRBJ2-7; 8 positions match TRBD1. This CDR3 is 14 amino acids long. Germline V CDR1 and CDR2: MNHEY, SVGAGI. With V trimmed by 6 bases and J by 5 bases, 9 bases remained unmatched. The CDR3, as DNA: TGTGCCAGCAGGGTCGCGGACAGGGACCACGAGCAGTACTTC. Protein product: CASRVADRDHEQYF.

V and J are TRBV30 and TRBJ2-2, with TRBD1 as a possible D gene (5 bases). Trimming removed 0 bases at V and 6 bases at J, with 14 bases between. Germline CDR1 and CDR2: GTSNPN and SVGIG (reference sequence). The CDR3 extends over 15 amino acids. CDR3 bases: TGTGCCTGGAGTGTTCTGGGGCGTGGACCCGGGGAGCTGTTTTTT. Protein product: CAWSVLGRGPGELFF. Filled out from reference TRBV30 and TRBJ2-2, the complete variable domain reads SQTIHQWPATLVQPVGSPLSLECTVEGTSNPNLYWYRQAAGRGLQLLFYSVGIGQISSEVPQNLSASRPQDRQFILSSKKLLLSDSGFYLCAWSVLGRGPGELFFGEGSRLTVL.

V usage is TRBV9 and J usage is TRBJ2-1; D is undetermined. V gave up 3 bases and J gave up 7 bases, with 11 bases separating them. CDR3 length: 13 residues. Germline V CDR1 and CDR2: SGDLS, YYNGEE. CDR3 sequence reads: CASSAPARNEQFF. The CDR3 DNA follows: TGTGCCAGCAGCGCCCCCGCCAGGAATGAGCAGTTCTTC.

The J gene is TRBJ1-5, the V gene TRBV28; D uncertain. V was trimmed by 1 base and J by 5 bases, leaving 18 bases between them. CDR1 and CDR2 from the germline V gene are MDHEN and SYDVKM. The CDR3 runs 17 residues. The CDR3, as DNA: TGTGCCAGCAGTTTATTGACACCCGTTTTTAATGATCAGCCCCAGCATTTT. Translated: CASSLLTPVFNDQPQHF.

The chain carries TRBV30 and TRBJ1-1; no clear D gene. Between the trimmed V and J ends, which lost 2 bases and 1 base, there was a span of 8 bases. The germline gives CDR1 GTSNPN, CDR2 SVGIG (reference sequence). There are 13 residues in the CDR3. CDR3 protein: CAWSLASNTEAFF. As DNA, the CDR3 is TGTGCCTGGAGTCTAGCTTCGAACACTGAAGCTTTCTTT.

The CDR3: CASRPGNIGELFF. CDR3 in DNA: TGTGCCAGCAGACCAGGGAATATCGGGGAGCTGTTTTTT. The J gene is TRBJ2-2, the V gene TRBV12-3 or TRBV12-4; weak D call: TRBD1 (5 bases). The CDR3 has 13 residues. V shed 6 bases and J shed 7 bases, with 12 bases lying between them.

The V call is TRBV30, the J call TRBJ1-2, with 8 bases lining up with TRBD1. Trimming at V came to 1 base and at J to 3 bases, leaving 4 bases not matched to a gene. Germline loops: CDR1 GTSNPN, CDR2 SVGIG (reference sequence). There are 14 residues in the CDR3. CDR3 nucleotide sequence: TGTGCCTGGAGTGGCGGACAGGGACACTATGGCTACACCTTC. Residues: CAWSGGQGHYGYTF.

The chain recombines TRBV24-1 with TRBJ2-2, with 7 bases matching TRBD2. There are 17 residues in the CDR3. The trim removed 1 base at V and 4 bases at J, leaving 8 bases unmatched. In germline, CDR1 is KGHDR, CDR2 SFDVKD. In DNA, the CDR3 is TGTGCCACCAGTGATTTCCGGGGGAGGGGTTCCACCGGGGAGCTGTTTTTT. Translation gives CATSDFRGRGSTGELFF.

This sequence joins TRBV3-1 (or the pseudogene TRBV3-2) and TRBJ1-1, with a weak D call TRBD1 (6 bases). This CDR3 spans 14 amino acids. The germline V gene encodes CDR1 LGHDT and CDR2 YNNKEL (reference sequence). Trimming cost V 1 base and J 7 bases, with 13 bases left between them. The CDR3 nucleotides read TGTGCCAGCAGCCAAGTCCTGGGGGCGGTTGAAGCTTTCTTT. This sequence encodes CASSQVLGAVEAFF.

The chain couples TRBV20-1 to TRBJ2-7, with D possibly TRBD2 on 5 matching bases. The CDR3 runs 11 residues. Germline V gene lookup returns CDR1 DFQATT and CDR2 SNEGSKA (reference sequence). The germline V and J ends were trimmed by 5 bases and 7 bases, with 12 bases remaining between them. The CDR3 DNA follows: TGCAGTGCTTCTCAGGACTTTGAGCAGTACTTC. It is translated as CSASQDFEQYF.

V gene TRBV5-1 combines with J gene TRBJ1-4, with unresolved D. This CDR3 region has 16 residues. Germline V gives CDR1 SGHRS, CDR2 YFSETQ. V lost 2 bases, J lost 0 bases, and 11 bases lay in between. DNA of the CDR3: TGCGCCAGCAGCTTCGGTCAGGCTCCAACTAATGAAAAACTGTTTTTT. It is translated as CASSFGQAPTNEKLFF.

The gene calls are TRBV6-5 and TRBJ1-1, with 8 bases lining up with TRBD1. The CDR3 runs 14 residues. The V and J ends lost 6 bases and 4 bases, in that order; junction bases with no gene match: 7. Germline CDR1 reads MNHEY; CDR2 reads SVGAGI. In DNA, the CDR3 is TGTGCCAGCAGGCTGGGACAGGTAGGCACTGAAGCTTTCTTT. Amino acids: CASRLGQVGTEAFF.

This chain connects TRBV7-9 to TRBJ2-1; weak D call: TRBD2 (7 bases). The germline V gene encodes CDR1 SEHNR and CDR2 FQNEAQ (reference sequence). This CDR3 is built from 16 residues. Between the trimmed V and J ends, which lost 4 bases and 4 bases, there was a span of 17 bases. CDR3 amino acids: CASSYLGAGAYNEQFF. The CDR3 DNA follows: TGTGCCAGCAGCTACCTGGGGGCGGGGGCGTACAATGAGCAGTTCTTC.